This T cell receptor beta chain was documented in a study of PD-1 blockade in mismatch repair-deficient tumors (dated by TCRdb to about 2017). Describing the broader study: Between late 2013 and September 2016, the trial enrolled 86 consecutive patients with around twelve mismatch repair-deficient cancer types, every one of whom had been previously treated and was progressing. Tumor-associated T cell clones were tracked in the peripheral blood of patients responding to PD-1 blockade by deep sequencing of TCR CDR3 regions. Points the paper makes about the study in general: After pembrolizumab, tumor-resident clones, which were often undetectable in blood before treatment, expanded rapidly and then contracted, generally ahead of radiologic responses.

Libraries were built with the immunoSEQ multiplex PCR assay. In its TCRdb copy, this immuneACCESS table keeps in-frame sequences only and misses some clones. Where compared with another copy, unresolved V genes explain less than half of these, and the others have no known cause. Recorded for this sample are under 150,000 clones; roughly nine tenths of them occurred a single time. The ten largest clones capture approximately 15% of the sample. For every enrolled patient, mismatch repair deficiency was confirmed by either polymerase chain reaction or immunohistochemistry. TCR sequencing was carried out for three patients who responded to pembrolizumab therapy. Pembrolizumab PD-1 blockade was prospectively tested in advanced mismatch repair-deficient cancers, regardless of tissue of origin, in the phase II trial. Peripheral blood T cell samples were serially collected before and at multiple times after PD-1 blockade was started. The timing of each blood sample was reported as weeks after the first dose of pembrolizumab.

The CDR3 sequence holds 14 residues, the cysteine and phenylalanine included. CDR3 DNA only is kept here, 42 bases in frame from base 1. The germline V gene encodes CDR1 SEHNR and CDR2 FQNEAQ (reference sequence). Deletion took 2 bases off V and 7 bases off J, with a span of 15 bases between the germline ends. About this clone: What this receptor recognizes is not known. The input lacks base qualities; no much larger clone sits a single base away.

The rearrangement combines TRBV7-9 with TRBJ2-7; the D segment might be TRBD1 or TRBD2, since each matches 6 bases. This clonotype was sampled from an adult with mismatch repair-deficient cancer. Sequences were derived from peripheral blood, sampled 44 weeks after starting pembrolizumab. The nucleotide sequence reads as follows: TGTGCCAGCAGCTTAAATCCGGGGGCGGGGGAGCAGTACTTC. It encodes CASSLNPGAGEQYF.